The entry below describes one T cell receptor (beta chain). The junction differs from germline at one of its ends, possibly a read error. This record comes from a study of T cell responses to AZD1222 COVID-19 vaccine. Using immunoSEQ multiplex PCR, the repertoire was profiled, and TCRdb retains in-frame clones only, with some absent. The sample contains around 100,000 clones, about 90% of which appear only once. The germline V gene has CDR1 MNHNS and CDR2 SASEGT. The CDR3 is 15 amino acids. The chain uses TRBV6-1 and TRBJ2-7; 7 bases align to TRBD1. The sequence was obtained from an adult in good health. Sequencing used peripheral blood, obtained on day 0 of AZD1222 vaccination. Written as DNA, the CDR3 is TGTGCCAGCGGTGAAGGACAGGTGGACTCCTACGAGCAGTACTTC. Protein: CASGEGQVDSYEQYF.